The source of this T cell receptor beta chain is a study of graft-versus-host responses after intestinal transplantation. Clones were read by immunoSEQ multiplex PCR, and TCRdb kept only the in-frame ones, dropping some. The data contain around 90,000 clones, over 85% of them singletons. As regards this clone: What it binds is not known.

Sequenced material: unstimulated CD8+ T cells sorted from spleen or lymph node cells, taken before intestinal transplant. The receptor was derived from a human donor who received an intestinal transplant.

The DNA for the CDR3 is TGTGCCAGCAGCGGGAGGTCCTACAATGAGCAGTTCTTC. This codes for CASSGRSYNEQFF. This chain joins TRBV28 and TRBJ2-1, with 7 bases aligning to TRBD2. Germline CDR1 reads MDHEN; CDR2 reads SYDVKM. The CDR3 is 13 amino acids. Losses at the gene ends were 6 bases for V and 1 base for J; bases not matched to a gene: 0.